What follows is one T cell receptor beta chain and its context. In the authors' methods: Amplification of reference gene primers was used by the study to estimate nucleated cell counts. Sequenced by immunoSEQ multiplex PCR; TCRdb stores in-frame clones only, minus some. D and trimming were read from the DNA, whereas the V and J calls and clone size are those reported in that table. Of about 59,000 clones in the sample, about 88% are singletons; the top ten hold approximately 5.1%. The CDR3 sequence is 16 residues long. CDR1 and CDR2 (germline): LNHDA, SQIVND (reference sequence). Trimming took 0 bases from V and 1 from J, leaving 10 bases between them. These data originate in a study of blood T cell repertoires in COVID-19. About the research overall: Samples of COVID-19 (acute and convalescent) were obtained from the United States, Italy and Spain. In each case, the material was cDNA or gDNA derived from T cells, B-cell-depleted T cells, or PBMCs.

The J gene is TRBJ1-5, the V gene TRBV19, with a weak D call TRBD1 (6 bases). The TCR originated in a man older than 75 in a cohort sampled during active COVID-19. Sequenced: peripheral blood. CDR3 coding DNA: TGTGCCAGTAGTATAGACCCGGGACACAGCAATCAGCCCCAGCATTTT. As protein: CASSIDPGHSNQPQHF.